These T cell receptor beta chains were read from a single sample in a study of cytomegalovirus exposure and HLA in healthy donors. Assay: immunoSEQ multiplex PCR; the TCRdb copy retains only in-frame clones and omits some. This sample's table reports roughly 200,000 clones. The sequencing sample was made of PBMCs. These receptor sequences come from a girl aged 2 to 10 in good health and CMV-seropositive. Both conserved end residues are part of each CDR3. A D gene is named only where the DNA matches it firmly.

cdr3_length	v_call	d_call	j_call	cdr3_aa	cdr3_nt
15	TRBV27	TRBD1	TRBJ1-2	CASSLSAGGNYGYTF	TGTGCCAGCAGTTTATCCGCAGGGGGCAACTATGGCTACACCTTC
13	TRBV18	.	TRBJ2-7	CASSPVGPYEQYF	TGTGCCAGCTCACCGGTGGGGCCCTACGAGCAGTACTTC
11	TRBV7-9	.	TRBJ1-2	CASSSGNGYTF	TGTGCCAGCAGTTCGGGGAACGGCTACACCTTC
18	TRBV7-9	TRBD2	TRBJ2-4	CASSWTSGEAIAKNIQYF	TGTGCCAGCAGCTGGACTAGCGGGGAGGCCATAGCCAAAAACATTCAGTACTTC
15	TRBV11-2	.	TRBJ1-4	CASSRGGDFFEKLFF	TGTGCCAGCAGTCGGGGGGGTGACTTTTTTGAAAAACTGTTTTTT
15	TRBV29-1	TRBD1	TRBJ1-2	CSARADRGFEHGYTF	TGCAGCGCCCGGGCAGACAGGGGTTTCGAGCATGGCTACACCTTC
13	TRBV5-1	.	TRBJ2-2	CASSLVTTGELFF	TGCGCCAGCAGCTTGGTGACTACCGGGGAGCTGTTTTTT
12	TRBV5-1	.	TRBJ2-1	CASSLAGLKQFF	TGCGCCAGCAGCCTCGCGGGGCTGAAGCAGTTCTTC
18	TRBV5-1	TRBD2	TRBJ2-3	CASSGRLAGGPLADTQYF	TGCGCCAGCAGCGGTCGGCTAGCGGGAGGGCCCCTCGCCGATACGCAGTATTTT
14	TRBV7-9	TRBD1	TRBJ1-6	CASSWTGAGSPLHF	TGTGCCAGCAGCTGGACAGGGGCGGGATCACCCCTCCACTTT
18	TRBV27	.	TRBJ2-3	CASSLSIMGPSGTDTQYF	TGTGCCAGCAGTTTATCGATAATGGGCCCCTCGGGCACAGATACGCAGTATTTT
15	TRBV28	TRBD2	TRBJ2-5	CASSSRRERSETQYF	TGTGCCAGCAGTTCGCGGCGGGAGAGGTCGGAGACCCAGTACTTC
17	TRBV27	TRBD2	TRBJ2-4	CASSPFGGSMVGNIQYF	TGTGCCAGCAGTCCCTTCGGCGGGAGTATGGTAGGAAACATTCAGTACTTC
15	TRBV27	.	TRBJ1-4	CASSLTRATNEKLFF	TGTGCCAGCAGTTTGACTCGAGCAACTAATGAAAAACTGTTTTTT
13	TRBV6-1	TRBD1	TRBJ1-1	CASTGTGDTEAFF	TGTGCCAGCACCGGGACAGGGGACACTGAAGCTTTCTTT
14	TRBV5-1	.	TRBJ1-2	CASSHNGQYYGYTF	TGCGCCAGCAGCCACAACGGACAGTACTATGGCTACACCTTC
13	TRBV7-2	TRBD1	TRBJ1-4	CASSQGANEKLFF	TGTGCCAGCAGCCAGGGGGCGAATGAAAAACTGTTTTTT
17	TRBV19	TRBD2	TRBJ2-7	CASSPHQGGRASYEQYF	TGTGCCAGTAGTCCACACCAGGGCGGGAGGGCCTCCTACGAGCAGTACTTC
16	TRBV7-9	.	TRBJ2-1	CASSLAVAGYSNEQFF	TGTGCCAGCAGCTTAGCGGTGGCGGGATATTCCAATGAGCAGTTCTTC
14	TRBV5-4	.	TRBJ1-1	CASSSSPEDTEAFF	TGTGCCAGCAGTAGCTCCCCGGAAGACACTGAAGCTTTCTTT
12	TRBV5-4	.	TRBJ2-3	CASSLAADTQYF	TGTGCCAGCAGCTTGGCTGCGGATACGCAGTATTTT
13	TRBV4-1	.	TRBJ2-1	CASSHKEGNEQFF	TGCGCCAGCAGCCATAAAGAGGGCAATGAGCAGTTCTTC